The next 6 T cell receptor beta chains were all read from a single sample in a study of T-cell memory formation after mild COVID-19. Each CDR3 protein gets one entry after TCRdb re-called the 5' RACE reads with MiXCR. The sample yields 250,000 to 300,000 distinct CDR3 sequences, 16% seen once. The sequencing input was PBMCs or a T cell subset sorted from them (not recorded which). Source of these receptors: a man aged 18 to 30 who had mild COVID-19 (a few samples of this study predate the infection). Cell type and time point are not known.

This clonotype turned up a few times. The chain links TRBV6-5 to TRBJ2-5; D possibly corresponds to TRBD2 (5 bases). The V gene's germline CDR1 is MNHEY and CDR2 SVGAGI. The CDR3 runs 14 residues. Between the trimmed V and J ends, which lost 6 bases and 1 base, there was a span of 12 bases. The CDR3 bases are TGTGCCAGCAGCCGCGCACGGGGCCAAGAGACCCAGTACTTC. Its translation is CASSRARGQETQYF.

The chain employs TRBV4-3 and TRBJ2-5; D ambiguous. The V end lost 4 bases, the J end lost 7 bases, and 10 bases lay between the germline ends. Germline lookup yields CDR1 LGHNA and CDR2 YSLEER. CDR3 size: 12 residues. The CDR3 sequence: CASSPPGGTQYF. In DNA, the CDR3 is TGCGCCAGCAGCCCTCCCGGCGGGACCCAGTACTTC.

This chain links TRBV6-5 with TRBJ1-2; D unresolved. The CDR3 loop spans 13 amino acids. Looked up from germline, CDR1 is MNHEY and CDR2 is SVGAGI. V lost 6 bases to trimming and J lost 2 bases, with 10 bases between them. CDR3 sequence: CASRWSLNYGYTF. CDR3 nucleotide sequence: TGTGCCAGCAGATGGAGCTTGAACTATGGCTACACCTTC.

The V gene is TRBV5-1, the J gene TRBJ1-4; D remains unclear. V lost 2 bases, J lost 8 bases, and 13 bases lay in between. This CDR3 has 14 amino acids. Germline CDR1 is SGHRS and CDR2 is YFSETQ. CDR3 DNA sequence: TGCGCCAGCAGCTTAACGGGTCCTGGGGAAAAACTGTTTTTT. Translating gives CASSLTGPGEKLFF. Full variable domain (missing parts from reference TRBV5-1 and TRBJ1-4): KAGVTQTPRYLIKTRGQQVTLSCSPISGHRSVSWYQQTPGQGLQFLFEYFSETQRNKGNFPGRFSGRQFSNSRSEMNVSTLELGDSALYLCASSLTGPGEKLFFGSGTQLSVL.

The rearrangement joins TRBV4-2 to TRBJ2-5; D tentatively fits TRBD1 or TRBD2 (5 bases each). The CDR3 is made up of 15 amino acids. Germline V gene sequence: CDR1 LGHNA, CDR2 YNFKEQ. Trimming removed 1 base from V and 5 bases from J, with 14 bases in between. The CDR3 DNA follows: TGTGCCAGCAGCCAAGTCTTCGGGGCCGGTGAGACCCAGTACTTC. This encodes CASSQVFGAGETQYF.

This clonotype was observed a handful of times. The chain couples TRBV28 to TRBJ1-1; D gene uncertain. Trimming left V 6 bases short and J 3 bases short, with 8 bases between. This CDR3 is 12 amino acids long. Germline assignment: CDR1 MDHEN and CDR2 SYDVKM. CDR3 residues: CASRTRHTEAFF. The CDR3 DNA reads TGTGCCAGCAGGACAAGGCACACTGAAGCTTTCTTT.